These 16 T cell receptor beta chains share one sample of origin, sequenced in a study of CXCR3-negative and CXCR3-positive naive CD8 T cells. Points from the study as a whole: CXCR3-positive naive cells had more hydrophobic TRB CDR3s than CXCR3-negative naive cells.

In preparing the TRB cDNA libraries, 5' RACE with UMI labels was used. TCRdb re-called the 5' RACE reads; every CDR3 protein appears as one record, without DNA. The sample data list around 150,000 distinct CDR3 sequences. No antigen is known for these receptors. What was sequenced was naive CXCR3+ CD8+ T cells from blood. Subset defined: CD45RO-CCR7+CD27+CD95- naive CD8+ T cells expressing CXCR3 (TNR3+). The receptors were gathered from a human donor in good health. Some clones in this sample may be carry-over from other donors' samples.

The chain uses TRBV20-1 and TRBJ2-7. The CDR3 length is 12 residues. Germline V gene sequence: CDR1 DFQATT, CDR2 SNEGSKA (reference sequence). The CDR3 sequence: CSARRRSDEQYF.

The V gene is TRBV20-1, the J gene TRBJ1-6. This CDR3 spans 18 amino acids. Germline V gene lookup returns CDR1 DFQATT and CDR2 SNEGSKA (reference sequence). This CDR3 is CSASNRRGWSSYNSPLHF.

The J gene is TRBJ2-3, the V gene TRBV12-3 or TRBV12-4. The CDR3 has 12 residues. The CDR3 is CASSSRGDTQYF.

This chain links TRBV12-3 or TRBV12-4 with TRBJ2-2; the D call from TCRdb, TRBD2, cannot be confirmed without DNA. The CDR3 has 14 amino acids. CDR3: CASSFGGPHGELFF.

This chain links TRBV14 with TRBJ2-1. CDR3 length equals 13 residues. Germline CDR1 is SGHDN and CDR2 is FVKESK. The CDR3 loop is CASSPPSYNEQFF.

The V and J genes are TRBV29-1 and TRBJ2-3; TCRdb picks TRBD1, but there is no DNA to check that call. The CDR3 is 13 residues long. Germline V gives CDR1 SQVTM, CDR2 ANQGSEA. The chain's CDR3 is CSADQDNTDTQYF.

The chain uses TRBV4-3 and TRBJ1-2; TCRdb's D gene call, TRBD1, goes unchecked for lack of DNA. Germline V gives CDR1 LGHNA, CDR2 YSLEER. This CDR3 comprises 14 residues. Here the CDR3 reads CASSHPGTSYGYTF.

The chain links TRBV30 to TRBJ2-2; the D gene TCRdb calls, TRBD1, cannot be checked with no DNA. CDR1 is GTSNPN and CDR2 is SVGIG in the germline V gene (reference sequence). The CDR3 extends over 13 amino acids. Here the CDR3 reads CAWSVVPGGELFF.

The J gene is TRBJ2-3, the V gene TRBV6-5; TCRdb's D call of TRBD2 is untestable without DNA. The germline V gene has CDR1 MNHEY and CDR2 SVGAGI. The CDR3 covers 15 residues. The CDR3 sequence: CASSVEASGIDTQYF.

V and J are TRBV29-1 and TRBJ2-1; TCRdb gives TRBD1 as the D gene, but with no DNA this cannot be confirmed. This CDR3 region has 14 residues. Germline CDR1 reads SQVTM; CDR2 reads ANQGSEA. CDR3 in amino acids: CRVVTGTGVNEQFF.

The rearrangement links TRBV10-3 to TRBJ2-1; TCRdb names TRBD1, which stays unverified in the absence of DNA. Germline V gene data show CDR1 as ENHRY and CDR2 as SYGVKD. The CDR3 extends over 11 amino acids. The CDR3 sequence: CAISEGQTLFF.

The chain couples TRBV5-1 to TRBJ2-3. In germline, CDR1 is SGHRS, CDR2 YFSETQ. The CDR3 runs to 14 residues. The CDR3 region is CASSRGAGVGAQYF.

The chain employs TRBV29-1 and TRBJ2-5. Germline CDR1 and CDR2: SQVTM and ANQGSEA. CDR3 length: 13 residues. The CDR3 is CSVQEVIRETQYF.

The chain uses TRBV28 and TRBJ2-7. CDR1 is MDHEN and CDR2 is SYDVKM in the germline V gene. The CDR3 is made up of 15 amino acids. The CDR3 loop is CASSFNVGLSYEQYF. Together with reference TRBV28 and TRBJ2-7, the CDR3 gives the full variable domain: DVKVTQSSRYLVKRTGEKVFLECVQDMDHENMFWYRQDPGLGLRLIYFSYDVKMKEKGDIPEGYSVSREKKERFSLILESASTNQTSMYLCASSFNVGLSYEQYFGPGTRLTVT.

The chain combines TRBV4-3 with TRBJ1-1; the TCRdb call, TRBD1, lacks DNA for checking. This CDR3 contains 14 residues. Germline V CDR1 and CDR2: LGHNA, YSLEER. CDR3 amino acids: CASSLRGRGTEAFF.

The rearrangement uses TRBV6-6 and TRBJ2-7; the TRBD1 assignment by TCRdb is unverifiable without DNA. In germline, CDR1 is MNHNY, CDR2 SVGAGI (reference sequence). This CDR3 spans 15 amino acids. CDR3: CASSNRDAVRYEQYF.